The rows below give T cell receptor beta chains drawn from one sample of a study of cytomegalovirus exposure and HLA in healthy donors. Clones were read by immunoSEQ multiplex PCR, and TCRdb kept only the in-frame ones, dropping some. The data contain about 160,000 clones, around three quarters of them singletons. The sample comprised PBMCs. Receptor source: a woman between 50 and 59 years old in good health and CMV-seropositive. CDR3s include the opening cysteine and the closing phenylalanine or tryptophan. The D gene is left open where the match is weak. Size is stated for part of the rows, as once, few or many counts, or as a class when the clone is expanded.

CAIPGSSVTIYF	TGTGCCATCCCGGGATCCTCCGTAACCATATATTTT	TRBJ1-3	NA	TRBV19	NA
CASSLMQGIGTEAFF	TGTGCCAGCAGCTTAATGCAGGGGATCGGTACTGAAGCTTTCTTT	TRBJ1-1	NA	TRBV7-3	NA
CASSGTGGGTEAFF	TGTGCCAGCAGCGGGACAGGGGGGGGAACTGAAGCTTTCTTT	TRBJ1-1	NA	TRBV6-1	TRBD1
CASSREGDSYEQYF	TGTGCCAGCTCAAGGGAGGGAGACTCCTACGAGCAGTACTTC	TRBJ2-7	once	TRBV18	TRBD2
CARSPQATGTGELFF	TGTGCCAGAAGCCCCCAGGCCACTGGCACCGGGGAGCTGTTTTTT	TRBJ2-2	NA	TRBV5-3	NA
CASSSSNGQGSVNYGYTF	TGTGCCAGCAGCTCGTCGAACGGACAGGGTTCAGTGAACTATGGCTACACCTTC	TRBJ1-2	NA	TRBV7-9	TRBD1
CASSAGTGPSGANVLTF	TGTGCCAGTAGTGCCGGGACAGGTCCCTCTGGGGCCAACGTCCTGACTTTC	TRBJ2-6	few	TRBV19	TRBD1
CASSEPGTAAATEAFF	TGTGCCAGCAGTGAACCCGGGACAGCTGCCGCCACTGAAGCTTTCTTT	TRBJ1-1	NA	TRBV28	TRBD1
CASSVTSGITDTQYF	TGTGCCAGCAGCGTAACTAGCGGGATCACAGATACGCAGTATTTT	TRBJ2-3	NA	TRBV9	TRBD2
CASSLDRVFPYEQYF	TGTGCCAGCAGCTTGGACAGAGTTTTCCCCTACGAGCAGTACTTC	TRBJ2-7	NA	TRBV11-2	NA
CASSLEGGAYNEQFF	TGTGCCAGCAGCTTAGAAGGGGGCGCCTACAATGAGCAGTTCTTC	TRBJ2-1	NA	TRBV11-3	TRBD1
CASRRDVEKLFF	TGTGCCAGTAGACGAGATGTTGAAAAACTGTTTTTT	TRBJ1-4	NA	TRBV19	NA
CASSLSGFGYTF	TGTGCCAGCAGCTTATCAGGGTTCGGCTACACCTTC	TRBJ1-2	NA	TRBV7-9	NA
CASSLWTGANTEAFF	TGTGCCAGCAGCTTGTGGACAGGGGCGAACACTGAAGCTTTCTTT	TRBJ1-1	NA	TRBV7-9	TRBD1
CASSPRQAPNEKLFF	TGTGCCAGCAGCCCTAGACAGGCCCCTAATGAAAAACTGTTTTTT	TRBJ1-4	NA	TRBV5-6	NA
CAISEVREGVEQYF	TGTGCCATCAGTGAGGTGCGGGAGGGGGTCGAGCAGTACTTC	TRBJ2-7	NA	TRBV10-3	TRBD2
CASTNGGNNQPQHF	TGTGCCAGCACAAACGGGGGGAACAATCAGCCCCAGCATTTT	TRBJ1-5	NA	TRBV28	NA
CASSPDNLQGILYGYTF	TGTGCCAGCAGCCCGGACAACCTACAGGGGATTCTATATGGCTACACCTTC	TRBJ1-2	NA	TRBV7-2	TRBD1
CASSQRGGGTEAFF	TGCGCCAGCTCACAGCGCGGGGGTGGCACTGAAGCTTTCTTT	TRBJ1-1	NA	TRBV4-3	NA
CSSSSPPGLATFF	TGTTCCAGCAGCTCCCCACCGGGACTAGCGACCTTCTTC	TRBJ2-1	NA	TRBV7-9	TRBD2
CASSPARSNGELFF	TGTGCCAGCTCACCAGCCAGAAGTAACGGGGAGCTGTTTTTT	TRBJ2-2	NA	TRBV18	NA
CAISRQGARITDTQYF	TGTGCCATCAGTAGACAGGGAGCTCGTATCACAGATACGCAGTATTTT	TRBJ2-3	NA	TRBV10-3	TRBD1
CASNQVPDEQFF	TGTGCCAGCAACCAGGTCCCGGATGAGCAGTTCTTC	TRBJ2-1	NA	TRBV5-8	NA
CASSLWTVKDSLAKNIQYF	TGTGCCAGCAGTTTATGGACGGTTAAGGACTCGTTAGCCAAAAACATTCAGTACTTC	TRBJ2-4	NA	TRBV28	NA
CACDRGMNTEAFF	TGTGCCTGTGACAGGGGAATGAACACTGAAGCTTTCTTT	TRBJ1-1	few	TRBV30	TRBD1
CASSLTGNTEAFF	TGTGCCAGCAGCTTGACAGGGAACACTGAAGCTTTCTTT	TRBJ1-1	NA	TRBV11-2	NA
CSSSSIGDRGINEQFF	TGTTCCAGCAGCTCAATAGGGGACAGGGGGATTAATGAGCAGTTCTTC	TRBJ2-1	NA	TRBV7-9	TRBD1
CASSFRGTRGNEQFF	TGTGCCAGCAGTTTTCGTGGGACTCGGGGGAATGAGCAGTTCTTC	TRBJ2-1	NA	TRBV28	NA
CASSLPFTGELFF	TGTGCCAGCAGTTTACCCTTCACCGGGGAGCTGTTTTTT	TRBJ2-2	NA	TRBV27	NA
CASSVGTGVSSYNSPLHF	TGTGCCAGCAGCGTTGGGACAGGGGTTAGCTCCTATAATTCACCCCTCCACTTT	TRBJ1-6	few	TRBV9	TRBD1
CASSLSIRGLLRRGLPNTEAFF	TGTGCCAGCAGTTTATCGATAAGGGGACTTCTCCGAAGAGGCCTACCGAACACTGAAGCTTTCTTT	TRBJ1-1	NA	TRBV27	NA
CASSQHYSINQPQHF	TGTGCCAGCAGCCAACATTACAGCATTAATCAGCCCCAGCATTTT	TRBJ1-5	NA	TRBV4-2	NA
CASSLGPSAGGPNTGELFF	TGCGCCAGCAGCTTGGGGCCCTCGGCGGGGGGCCCGAACACCGGGGAGCTGTTTTTT	TRBJ2-2	NA	TRBV5-1	TRBD2
CASSGGDAGGEKLFF	TGCGCCAGCAGCGGAGGGGACGCGGGGGGGGAAAAACTGTTTTTT	TRBJ1-4	NA	TRBV5-1	NA
CASSPQRGLYGYTF	TGTGCCAGCTCACCGCAGAGGGGGCTCTATGGCTACACCTTC	TRBJ1-2	NA	TRBV18	TRBD1
CASSFGITTEAFF	TGTGCCAGCAGCTTTGGCATAACCACTGAAGCTTTCTTT	TRBJ1-1	NA	TRBV11-2	NA
CATKTGGTGELFF	TGTGCCACCAAAACAGGGGGCACCGGGGAGCTGTTTTTT	TRBJ2-2	NA	TRBV28	TRBD1
CASSPSGRGYADTQYF	TGTGCCAGCAGCCCCTCCGGCAGGGGATATGCAGATACGCAGTATTTT	TRBJ2-3	NA	TRBV7-3	NA
CASSPPTALRGGELFF	TGTGCCAGCTCACCACCGACAGCCCTTAGAGGCGGGGAGCTGTTTTTT	TRBJ2-2	NA	TRBV18	NA
CASNRAGDYEQYF	TGTGCCAGCAACCGGGCGGGGGACTACGAGCAGTACTTC	TRBJ2-7	NA	TRBV5-5	TRBD2
CASSPHGQGFYGYTF	TGTGCCAGCAGCCCCCATGGACAGGGGTTCTATGGCTACACCTTC	TRBJ1-2	NA	TRBV7-3	TRBD1
CASSLSRTSNNEQFF	TGTGCCAGCAGTTTATCACGGACTTCTAACAATGAGCAGTTCTTC	TRBJ2-1	NA	TRBV27	NA
CASTQSRAGANVLTF	TGTGCCAGCACCCAATCGAGGGCTGGGGCCAACGTCCTGACTTTC	TRBJ2-6	NA	TRBV6-5	NA
CASAGVQPQHF	TGTGCCAGTGCAGGGGTTCAGCCCCAGCATTTT	TRBJ1-5	NA	TRBV6-6	NA
CASSLVGGEYTEAFF	TGTGCCAGCAGCTTAGTTGGGGGGGAGTACACTGAAGCTTTCTTT	TRBJ1-1	NA	TRBV7-9	NA
CASSPLDRGGEQYF	TGTGCCAGCTCACCATTGGACAGGGGAGGCGAGCAGTACTTC	TRBJ2-7	NA	TRBV18	TRBD1